This record looks at one T cell receptor (beta chain) sequence and its context. Its antigen remains unidentified. Profiled with immunoSEQ multiplex PCR; TCRdb holds only in-frame clones, not every one. The sample lists 35,000 to 40,000 clones; about four fifths were seen once. The source of the sample is a study of graft-versus-host responses after intestinal transplantation. Background on the study: Grafts were multivisceral, liver-intestinal, or isolated intestinal. All of the recipients had induction that used anti-thymocyte globulin, then tacrolimus and steroids for approximately 3 years.

Study-level results: Within the allografts of patients who had graft-donor T cell macrochimerism, graft-versus-host to host-versus-graft clonal ratios were high. An association linked early post-transplant HvG declines with peak circulating GvH clone levels.

The CDR3 totals 15 residues. Germline lookup yields CDR1 GTSNPN and CDR2 SVGIG (reference sequence). V shed 2 bases, J shed 5 bases, and the junction held 6 bases outside the gene matches. The clonotype originates from a human patient who received an intestinal transplant, so some T cells may come from the graft donor. Sequencing used PBMCs, obtained less than 1,400 days after transplant. The chain couples TRBV30 to TRBJ2-5, with 12 positions matching TRBD1. CDR3 in DNA: TGTGCCTGGAGTAGGGACAGGGGGCTGCGGGAGACCCAGTACTTC. Residues: CAWSRDRGLRETQYF.